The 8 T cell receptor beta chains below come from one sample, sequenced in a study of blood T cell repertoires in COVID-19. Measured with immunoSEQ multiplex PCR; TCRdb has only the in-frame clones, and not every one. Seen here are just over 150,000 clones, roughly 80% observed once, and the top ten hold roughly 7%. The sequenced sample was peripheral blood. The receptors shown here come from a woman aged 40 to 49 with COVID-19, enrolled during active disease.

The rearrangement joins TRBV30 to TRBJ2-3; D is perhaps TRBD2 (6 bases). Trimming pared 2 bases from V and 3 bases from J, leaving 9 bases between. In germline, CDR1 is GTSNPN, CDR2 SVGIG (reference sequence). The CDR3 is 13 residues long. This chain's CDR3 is CAWSNGRTDTQYF. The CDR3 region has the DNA TGTGCCTGGAGTAACGGGAGAACAGATACGCAGTATTTT. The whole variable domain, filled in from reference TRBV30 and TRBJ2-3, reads SQTIHQWPATLVQPVGSPLSLECTVEGTSNPNLYWYRQAAGRGLQLLFYSVGIGQISSEVPQNLSASRPQDRQFILSSKKLLLSDSGFYLCAWSNGRTDTQYFGPGTRLTVL.

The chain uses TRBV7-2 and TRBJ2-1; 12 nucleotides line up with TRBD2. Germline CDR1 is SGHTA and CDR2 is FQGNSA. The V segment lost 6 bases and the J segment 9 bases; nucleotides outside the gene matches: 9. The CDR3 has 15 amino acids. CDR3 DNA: TGTGCCAGCAGGTATACTAGCGGGGGGTTTGGTGAGCAGTTCTTC. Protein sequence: CASRYTSGGFGEQFF.

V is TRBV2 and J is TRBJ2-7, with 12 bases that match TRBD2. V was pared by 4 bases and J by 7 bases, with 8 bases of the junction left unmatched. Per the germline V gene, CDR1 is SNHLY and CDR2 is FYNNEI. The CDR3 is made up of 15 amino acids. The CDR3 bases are TGTGCCAGCAGTGCCTCACTAGCGGGAGGTCGGGAGCAGTACTTC. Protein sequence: CASSASLAGGREQYF.

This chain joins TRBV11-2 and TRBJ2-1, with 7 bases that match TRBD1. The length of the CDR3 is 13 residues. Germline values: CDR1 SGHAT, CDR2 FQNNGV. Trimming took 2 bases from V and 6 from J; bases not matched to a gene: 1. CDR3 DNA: TGTGCCAGCAGCTTATGGGACAGCAATGAGCAGTTCTTC. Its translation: CASSLWDSNEQFF.

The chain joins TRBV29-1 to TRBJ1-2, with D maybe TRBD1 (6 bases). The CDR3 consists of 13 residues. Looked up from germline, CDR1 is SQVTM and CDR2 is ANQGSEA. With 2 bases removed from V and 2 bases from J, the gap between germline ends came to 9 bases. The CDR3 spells CSVELQGNYGYTF. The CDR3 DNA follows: TGCAGCGTTGAACTCCAGGGGAACTATGGCTACACCTTC.

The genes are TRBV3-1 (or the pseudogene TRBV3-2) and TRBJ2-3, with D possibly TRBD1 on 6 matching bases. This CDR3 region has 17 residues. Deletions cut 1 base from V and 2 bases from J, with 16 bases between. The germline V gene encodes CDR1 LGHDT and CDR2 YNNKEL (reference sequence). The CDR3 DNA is TGTGCCAGCAGCCAAGTTTTTGGGGGCCCCTCCACAGATACGCAGTATTTT. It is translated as CASSQVFGGPSTDTQYF.

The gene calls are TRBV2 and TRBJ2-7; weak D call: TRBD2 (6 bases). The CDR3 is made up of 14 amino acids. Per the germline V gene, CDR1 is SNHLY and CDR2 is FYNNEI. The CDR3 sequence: CASSQAGGKYEQYV. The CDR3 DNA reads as TGTGCCAGCAGTCAAGCCGGGGGTAAATACGAGCAGTACGTC.

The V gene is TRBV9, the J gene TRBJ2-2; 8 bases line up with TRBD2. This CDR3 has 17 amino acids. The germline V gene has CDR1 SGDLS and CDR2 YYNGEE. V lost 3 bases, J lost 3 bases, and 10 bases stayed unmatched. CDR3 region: CASSGSFGGDYTGELFF. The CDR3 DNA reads TGTGCCAGCAGCGGTTCCTTCGGGGGGGATTACACCGGGGAGCTGTTTTTT.